These 10 T cell receptor beta chains originate from one sample sequenced in a study of blood T cell repertoires in COVID-19. Repertoires were generated with immunoSEQ multiplex PCR, while TCRdb's copy carries only in-frame clones and drops some. Of 470,000 or so clones listed, roughly 85% were seen once; the top ten hold 1.5% to 2%. The specimen sequenced was PBMCs or T cells enriched from blood (not recorded which). The receptors come from a young woman with acute COVID-19.

Note on this clone: Since a much larger clone is just one base distant, this may be a read error. Additional DNA sequences in this sample encode the identical CDR3. The V and J genes are TRBV5-4 and TRBJ2-5; D unclear. The CDR3 has 13 amino acids. V was cut by 0 bases and J by 1 base, with 4 bases left in between. Germline CDR1 and CDR2: SGHNT and YYREEE (reference sequence). The CDR3 here is CASSLGLQETQYF. The CDR3 DNA reads as TGTGCCAGCAGCTTGGGACTCCAAGAGACCCAGTACTTC.

This chain uses TRBV5-1 with TRBJ1-3; TRBD1 aligns across 7 bases. The trim removed 0 bases at V and 1 base at J, leaving 10 bases unmatched. The CDR3 runs to 18 residues. CDR1 and CDR2 from the germline V gene are SGHRS and YFSETQ. Here the CDR3 reads CASSLAPDRVWSGNTIYF. The CDR3 nucleotides are TGCGCCAGCAGCTTGGCACCTGACAGGGTCTGGTCTGGAAACACCATATATTTT.

The chain employs TRBV24-1 and TRBJ2-3; unclear D gene. This CDR3 has 13 residues. V lost 9 bases, J lost 0 bases, and 9 bases lay in between. CDR1 KGHDR and CDR2 SFDVKD come from the germline V gene. The CDR3 spells CATSPSSTDTQYF. CDR3 nucleotides: TGTGCCACCTCCCCTTCTAGCACAGATACGCAGTATTTT.

This chain joins TRBV7-8 and TRBJ2-7; 8 bases agree with TRBD1. J was trimmed by 2 bases and V by 4 bases; bases with no gene match: 4. Germline CDR1 reads SGHVS; CDR2 reads FQNEAQ. The CDR3 runs 14 residues. The CDR3 nucleotides are TGTGCCAGCAGCTCTTCACAGGGGGCCTACGAGCAGTACTTC. Translation: CASSSSQGAYEQYF.

CDR3: CASSGLAKNIQYF. The DNA of the CDR3 is TGTGCCAGCAGCGGGCTAGCCAAAAACATTCAGTACTTC. The J gene is TRBJ2-4, the V gene TRBV21-1; the D segment call TRBD1 is taken from the table without a DNA check. TRBV21-1 is a pseudogene segment. The CDR3 runs to 13 residues.

The rearrangement links TRBV11-3 to TRBJ2-1; D unclear. This CDR3 has 15 amino acids. Germline V gives CDR1 SGHNT, CDR2 YENEEA. With 0 bases removed from V and 2 bases from J, the gap between germline ends came to 8 bases. In nucleotides, the CDR3 is TGTGCCAGCAGCTTAGATGGCCTCACCTACAATGAGCAGTTCTTC. Protein: CASSLDGLTYNEQFF.

This clone showed up just a few times. The genes are TRBV10-2 and TRBJ2-7, with a possible D match to TRBD2 (6 bases). This CDR3 spans 12 amino acids. Trimming removed 7 bases from V and 3 bases from J, with 10 bases in between. Per germline, CDR1 WSHSY and CDR2 SAAADI. The CDR3 coding sequence is TGCGCCAGCATTGGGCGGGACTACGAGCAGTACTTC. This sequence encodes CASIGRDYEQYF.

This sequence joins TRBV29-1 and TRBJ2-3; the match to TRBD1 covers 7 bases. The V gene end was trimmed by 6 bases and the J gene end by 0 bases; junction bases not matched to a gene: 9. CDR3 length: 15 amino acids. CDR1 is SQVTM, CDR2 ANQGSEA, per germline. CDR3 nucleotides: TGCAGCGTCCTAGAGGGACAGTCTAGCACAGATACGCAGTATTTT. Amino acids: CSVLEGQSSTDTQYF.

The V and J genes are TRBV6-1 and TRBJ1-5, with D unresolved. Germline CDR1 and CDR2: MNHNS and SASEGT. This CDR3 comprises 15 residues. V was clipped by 2 bases and J by 6 bases, with 14 bases between them. For the CDR3, the DNA is TGTGCCAGCAGTGAATACGCCAGAATCACTCAGCCCCAGCATTTT. Amino acids: CASSEYARITQPQHF.

The V gene is TRBV28, the J gene TRBJ2-1, with 8 bases lining up with TRBD1. This CDR3 has 13 amino acids. The V gene end was trimmed by 8 bases and the J gene end by 6 bases; junction bases not matched to a gene: 6. The V gene's germline CDR1 is MDHEN and CDR2 SYDVKM. The CDR3 sequence: CASDGTGSNEQFF. CDR3 DNA: TGTGCCAGCGACGGGACAGGCTCCAATGAGCAGTTCTTC.